This TCR beta chain was found in a study of vaccination and CD4 T cells after COVID-19. Sequence data for DNA of cultured CD4+ T cells were generated by the Oncomine TCR Beta short-read assay. MiXCR was run by TCRdb on the PCR reads, yielding one entry per CDR3 protein. The repertoire holds some 18,000 distinct CDR3 sequences, under 60% seen once, with more than 9.5% in the top ten. The table lists this clonotype with a few counts. The antigen is unknown. Trimming shortened V by 2 bases and J by 0 bases, and 7 bases separated the two germline ends. Germline V CDR1 and CDR2: SNHLY, FYNNEI. The CDR3 extends over 14 amino acids. The treatment was: approximately 9-day PBMC culture with coronavirus spike peptide pools or control peptides (ViraFEST assay). Peptide-pool expansion of antigen-specific T cells preceded TCR sequencing in ViraFEST. Wells contained roughly 2.2 million PBMCs each, and these were cultured with roughly 9.9 IU/ml IL-2 and around 9.6 ug/ml peptide pools.

Study-level results: Post-vaccination, and not before, a median 86.3% of reactive clones appeared in convalescent patients. From a median of about 20 to 40, SARS-CoV-2-reactive clonotypes increased, though not significantly.

The chain recombines TRBV2 with TRBJ1-2; D is unresolved. The origin of this receptor is a human donor who had recovered from COVID-19. This specimen consisted of CD4+ T cells from blood, cultured in vitro, obtained after SARS-CoV-2 vaccination. The CDR3 loop is CASSERLANYGYTF. CDR3 coding DNA: TGTGCCAGCAGTGAAAGGTTAGCTAACTATGGCTACACCTTC.